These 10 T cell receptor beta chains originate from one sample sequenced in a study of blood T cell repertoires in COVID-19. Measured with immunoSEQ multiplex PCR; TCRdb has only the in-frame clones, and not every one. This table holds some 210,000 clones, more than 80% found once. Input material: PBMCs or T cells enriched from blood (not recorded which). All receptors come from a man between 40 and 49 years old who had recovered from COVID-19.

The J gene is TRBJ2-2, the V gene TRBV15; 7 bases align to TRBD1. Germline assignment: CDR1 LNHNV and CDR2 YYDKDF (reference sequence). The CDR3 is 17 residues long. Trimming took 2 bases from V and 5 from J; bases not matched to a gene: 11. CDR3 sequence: CATSRNRQGPSTGELFF. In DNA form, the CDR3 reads TGTGCCACCAGCAGAAATCGACAGGGACCAAGTACCGGGGAGCTGTTTTTT.

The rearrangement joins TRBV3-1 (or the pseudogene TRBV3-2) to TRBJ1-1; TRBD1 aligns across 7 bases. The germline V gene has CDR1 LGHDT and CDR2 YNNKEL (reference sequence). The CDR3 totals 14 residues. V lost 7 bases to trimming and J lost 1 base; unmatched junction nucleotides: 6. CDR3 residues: CASKLGQQNTEAFF. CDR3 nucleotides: TGTGCCAGCAAATTGGGACAGCAGAACACTGAAGCTTTCTTT.

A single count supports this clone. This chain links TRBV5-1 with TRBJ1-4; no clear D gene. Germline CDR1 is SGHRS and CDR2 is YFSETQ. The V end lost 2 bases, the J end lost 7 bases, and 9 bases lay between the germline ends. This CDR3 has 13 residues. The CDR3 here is CASSLTAPEKLFF. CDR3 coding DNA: TGCGCCAGCAGCTTAACAGCCCCTGAAAAACTGTTTTTT. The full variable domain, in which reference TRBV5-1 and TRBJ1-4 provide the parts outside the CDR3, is KAGVTQTPRYLIKTRGQQVTLSCSPISGHRSVSWYQQTPGQGLQFLFEYFSETQRNKGNFPGRFSGRQFSNSRSEMNVSTLELGDSALYLCASSLTAPEKLFFGSGTQLSVL.

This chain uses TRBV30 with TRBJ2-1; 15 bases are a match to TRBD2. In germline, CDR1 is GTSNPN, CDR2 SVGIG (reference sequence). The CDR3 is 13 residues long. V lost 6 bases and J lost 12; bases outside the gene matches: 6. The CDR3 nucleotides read TGTGCCTGTACCGGGACTAGCGGGGGGATGCAGTTCTTC. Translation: CACTGTSGGMQFF.

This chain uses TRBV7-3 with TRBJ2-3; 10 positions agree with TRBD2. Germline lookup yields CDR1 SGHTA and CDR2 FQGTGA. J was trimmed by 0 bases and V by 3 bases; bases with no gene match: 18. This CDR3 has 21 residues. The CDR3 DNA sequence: TGTGCCAGCAGCTTCAGGGCGCCTGGGCTAGCGGGGGTTGTTAGCACAGATACGCAGTATTTT. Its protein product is CASSFRAPGLAGVVSTDTQYF.

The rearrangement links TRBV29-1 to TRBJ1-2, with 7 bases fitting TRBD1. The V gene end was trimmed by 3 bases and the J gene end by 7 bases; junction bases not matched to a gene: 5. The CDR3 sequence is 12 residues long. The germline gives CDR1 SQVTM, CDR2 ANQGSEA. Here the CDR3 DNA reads TGCAGCGTTGAGCCAGGGGGGCCTGGCTACACCTTC. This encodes CSVEPGGPGYTF.

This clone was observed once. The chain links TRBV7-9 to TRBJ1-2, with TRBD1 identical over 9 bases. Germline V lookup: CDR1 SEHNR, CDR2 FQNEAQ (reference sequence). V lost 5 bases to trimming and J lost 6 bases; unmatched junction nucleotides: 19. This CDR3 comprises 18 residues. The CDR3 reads CASSASWTGVYSTNGYTF. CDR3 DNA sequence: TGTGCCAGCAGCGCTTCATGGACAGGGGTTTATTCCACCAATGGCTACACCTTC.

The CDR3 nucleotides are TGTGCCTGGGTTACCGGGACACTAAACACCGGGGAGCTGTTTTTT. It is translated as CAWVTGTLNTGELFF. The chain couples TRBV30 to TRBJ2-2, with D tentatively TRBD1 (6 bases). The CDR3 sequence is 15 residues long. CDR1 and CDR2 (germline): GTSNPN, SVGIG (reference sequence). V lost 5 bases, J lost 2 bases, and 15 bases lay in between.

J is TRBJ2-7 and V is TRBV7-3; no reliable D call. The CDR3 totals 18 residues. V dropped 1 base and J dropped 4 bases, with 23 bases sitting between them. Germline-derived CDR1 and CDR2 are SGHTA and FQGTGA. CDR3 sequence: CASSLKAPQAGLGYEQYF. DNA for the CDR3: TGTGCCAGCAGCTTAAAGGCTCCCCAGGCTGGGTTAGGTTACGAGCAGTACTTC.

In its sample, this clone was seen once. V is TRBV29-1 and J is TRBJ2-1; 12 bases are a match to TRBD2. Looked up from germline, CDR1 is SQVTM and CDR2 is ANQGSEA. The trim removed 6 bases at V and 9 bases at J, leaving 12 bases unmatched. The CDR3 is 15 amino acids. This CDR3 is CSVLRLAGGRFEQFF. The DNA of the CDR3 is TGCAGCGTCCTTCGTCTAGCGGGGGGGCGTTTTGAGCAGTTCTTC.